What follows describes a single T cell receptor beta chain. No antigen is known for it. There are no base qualities to consult, and no much larger clone falls within one base. The sample contains more than one DNA sequence encoding this CDR3. Receptor libraries were prepared by the immunoSEQ multiplex PCR assay. The multiplex PCR relied on a mix of 60 forward primers for TCR Vbeta segments and 13 reverse primers for TCR Jbeta segments. Amplification of the CDR3 region of rearranged TCR beta genes was performed with a multiplex PCR assay on genomic DNA. The amplified TCR beta libraries were sequenced on the Illumina HiSeq System as 87-base-pair reads. In the source study's methods: Across the 670 or so repertoires, a later analysis counted roughly 77 million unique TCR beta chains, roughly 11 million of which were shared by at least two donors. Raw reads were error-corrected and collapsed into unique sequences with a nearest-neighbor algorithm that merged closely related sequences to remove PCR and sequencing errors. V, D and J gene segments were assigned by aligning CDR3 sequences to IMGT reference sequences. For a sequence to be retained, a match of at least six nucleotides was required to both a V gene segment and a J gene segment. A rearrangement counted as productive if the CDR3 had no stop codons and remained in frame with V and J, and every other rearrangement counted as non-productive. CDR3 was defined by IMGT convention, running from the second conserved V-encoded cysteine to the conserved J-encoded phenylalanine. Sequences without an unambiguous match to a single V gene segment were excluded from the earlier analysis of 587 of the donors. In an earlier analysis of approximately 560 of the donors, a V segment was called functional when productive rearrangements were above 56.7%, and segregating when the standard deviation between donors exceeded 5%. A statistical classification framework was built to diagnose cytomegalovirus status from the catalog of TCR beta chain sequences. In a later analysis, TCR nucleotide sequences were compared against IMGT/GENE-DB human TR gene sequences so that V and J genes could be assigned. The TCRdist pipeline was used in a later analysis to assign CDR3 sequences and most-parsimonious VDJ recombination scenarios. In a later analysis, each TCR beta chain was defined by its CDR3 amino acid sequence together with its V-gene family, and reads lacking a unique V-gene family were excluded. A later analysis removed nearly 600 highly shared, low-generation-probability nucleotide sequences to deal with suspected cross-contamination and a sequencing artifact. In a later analysis, a clonal expansion index for each public chain was calculated from normalized within-repertoire ranks of inferred template counts. A later analysis computed generation probabilities with a VDJ recombination model fitted to out-of-frame rearrangements, and checked the results against IGoR. In a later analysis, TCR-TCR, TCR-HLA and TCR-CMV co-occurrence was scored with hypergeometric tests, and a repertoire-size bias correction was applied to TCR pairs. A later analysis estimated false discovery rates by permuting HLA or CMV assignments 20 times. A later analysis grouped co-occurring TCRs with DBSCAN, adding TCRdist sequence similarity when clustering within HLA-allele-positive subsets. Repertoires with fewer than 30,000 or more than 120,000 public chains were left out of co-occurrence clustering, as were about five repertoires with anomalous nucleotide sharing. TCRdb stores this immuneACCESS table with in-frame sequences only. Part of the clones is absent; in the studies checked, under half of the shortfall reflects unresolved V genes, and no reason is known for the rest. The V and J calls and clone size come from that table; D and trimming were worked out from the DNA. The sample includes about 77,000 clones, with over 65% observed a single time. The leading ten clones occupy around 4.5% of the sample.

In total, around 600 healthy bone marrow donors made up the cohort. At the time of sampling, all cohort members were nominally healthy, though unrecorded immune exposures were likely present. The donor tested CMV seronegative, placing the donor among the 352 seronegative members of the cohort. Every donor gave a peripheral blood sample, and the peripheral blood mononuclear cells from that sample were used for TCR beta sequencing. Genomic DNA extraction from the blood cell samples was performed with the Qiagen DNeasy Blood Extraction Kit. The sample originates from a study of cytomegalovirus exposure and HLA in healthy donors (dated by TCRdb to 2016 to 2017). Study-wide context: An earlier analysis of some 500 of the donors reported roughly 300 Gb of sequence data and some 100 million unique TCR beta sequences from 190 million or so T cells. About 280 gigabases of sequencing data and 91 million or so unique TCR sequences made up an early release that covered several hundred HLA-typed donors. Of the 300 to 500 genotyped donors, 75% to 85% were placed in the genetic ancestry cluster associated with self-reported Caucasian donors. The study was designed to test whether signatures of past pathogen exposure could be identified by cataloging public T cell receptors. Using immunosequencing, the study profiled T cell repertoires from 550 to 750 subjects and related those repertoires to cytomegalovirus serostatus. Besides the first cohort of around 700 subjects, a separate validation cohort made up of 120 different subjects was used. To predict cytomegalovirus infection status, the study brought together high-throughput TCR immunosequencing, statistical association of individual TCRs with disease status, and machine learning. A later analysis re-examined previously published TCR beta repertoires from just over 650 donors and added high-resolution HLA genotyping to investigate patterns of TCR occurrence. Rather than drawing on any new phenotypic data, the later analysis identified candidate immune exposures from TCR beta sequences and the way those sequences occurred across donors. In an earlier analysis of roughly 580 of the donors, high-throughput TCR beta sequencing was used to judge whether each TCR beta V gene segment behaved as functional or pseudogenic. Donor age, sex, ethnicity and CMV serostatus were compiled alongside the repertoire data. A later genetic analysis took genome-wide SNP genotypes for about 65% of the 666 donors and used that subset as a discovery cohort. Every repertoire in the discovery cohort had been generated on one and the same sequencing platform. HLA typing covered class I and class II loci at four-digit resolution. Typing coverage differed by locus: A, B, C, DRB1 and DQB1 were typed in roughly 620-630 donors, DQA1 in around 500, DPA1 in roughly 590, and DPB1 in 472. About five DR-DQ haplotypes were treated as single units for association and clustering because of strong linkage in the cohort. Among some 400 genotyped donors of the cohort, an average of approximately 200,000 unique TCR beta nucleotide sequences was sequenced per donor, of which 15% to 20% were non-productive.

Paper-wide results and their limitations: Strong co-occurrence of HLA alleles, especially DR and DQ, made assigning TCR associations to individual alleles difficult. Because HLA typing was unavailable for some donors at each locus, only the typed subset was used in association tests. A later analysis found that most CMV-associated TCR beta chains appeared HLA-restricted, with HLA associations seemingly driven largely by CMV exposure. In the study, around 150 TCR beta chains were listed as associated with cytomegalovirus. A further reported finding was that TCR beta sequences accurately predicted the HLA-A and HLA-B alleles for most subjects in the first cohort. CMV serostatus was the only immune exposure information available for the cohort. The cohort was sequenced for TCR beta chains only, and without alpha or paired-chain data the features that could be detected were limited. According to a later analysis, parvovirus B19, influenza, CMV and Epstein-Barr virus appeared linked to several top co-occurrence clusters. Most TCR sequences were seen in very few donors, while some public TCRs were found in many individuals. An earlier analysis of approximately 600 of the donors showed that most TCR beta V segments appeared in productive rearrangements either about 87% or about 30% of the time, which broadly matched IMGT annotations. Correlated functional status among segregating V segments might be attributable to linkage disequilibrium, but an unknown experimental factor could not be ruled out. Because counts were too low, about 18 rarely observed V segments, including chromosome 9 orphons, were excluded from the earlier analysis of fewer than 650 of the donors. In a later analysis, HLA-associated TCR beta chains were found to be more clonally expanded and to have lower generation probabilities than equally common non-associated chains. Presence/absence analyses assumed roughly uniform sequencing depth across donors, an assumption that may not hold. In a later analysis, the rate of TCR association differed among HLA loci, with DRB1 alleles having the most associated TCRs and HLA-C alleles having the fewest. According to a later genetic analysis, donors in an Asian-associated ancestry cluster had fewer N-insertions in productive TCRs than the approximately 630-donor mean. An association between a missense DCLRE1C variant and V-gene and J-gene trimming of TCR beta chains was found in a later genetic analysis and replicated in an independent cohort. A cluster of highly shared sequence variants was judged likely to represent a technical artifact of the sequencing pipeline. In vitro tests confirmed that a few of the cytomegalovirus-associated TCR beta chains recognize cytomegalovirus antigens. The 87-base-pair reads could not distinguish some IMGT-functional V segments, including TRBV6-2 and TRBV6-3, so those segments were excluded. At a false discovery rate of 0.05, a later analysis linked some 17,000 TCR beta sequences to specific HLA alleles. The authors suggested that the approach could potentially be extended to other disease states and immunological phenotypes. In both the original and validation cohorts, the classifier was reported to diagnose cytomegalovirus status with high specificity and sensitivity.

There are 16 amino acids in the CDR3, from cysteine to phenylalanine inclusive. The kept DNA is CDR3 alone, 48 bases in frame from the first base. Taken from the germline V gene (reference sequence), the CDR1 and CDR2 loops are LNHNV and YYDKDF. Trimming leaves V shorter by 1 base and J shorter by 0 bases, with the junction holding 3 bases beyond the gene matches. Sequenced material: PBMCs. The clonotype was recovered from a man in his forties in good health and CMV-seronegative. The chain is made from TRBV15 and TRBJ2-3; the junction holds 8 bases that match TRBD2. The DNA sequence is given as TGTGCCACCAGCAGAGGAACTAGCGGAAGCACAGATACGCAGTATTTT. The encoded protein is CATSRGTSGSTDTQYF.